The 27 T cell receptor beta chains in this list originate from one sample, sequenced in a study of blood T cell repertoires in COVID-19. Method: immunoSEQ multiplex PCR; TCRdb's copy keeps in-frame clones and lacks some. Here the sample spans almost 200,000 clones, approximately 88% being singletons. Sequenced: PBMCs or T cells enriched from blood (not recorded which). Every receptor here comes from a woman aged 18-29 years who had recovered from COVID-19.

The rearrangement uses TRBV9 and TRBJ2-1, with 8 bases lining up with TRBD2. The J segment lost 10 bases and the V segment lost 4 bases, leaving 10 bases of the junction unmatched. Germline V gene lookup returns CDR1 SGDLS and CDR2 YYNGEE. This CDR3 region has 14 residues. This CDR3 is CASSPTGGRGEQFF. The CDR3 nucleotides are TGTGCCAGCAGCCCCACGGGGGGGCGGGGCGAGCAGTTCTTC.

This chain uses TRBV3-1 (or the pseudogene TRBV3-2) with TRBJ1-2, with a tentative D call TRBD1 (6 bases). The V gene's germline CDR1 is LGHDT and CDR2 YNNKEL (reference sequence). V was cut by 3 bases and J by 2 bases, with 10 bases left in between. The CDR3 is made up of 14 amino acids. CDR3 amino acids: CASSQKQGNYGYTF. DNA of the CDR3: TGTGCCAGCAGCCAGAAACAGGGAAACTATGGCTACACCTTC.

This clone showed up just a few times. An end of the junction differs from the germline gene, which may be a read error. V is TRBV5-1 and J is TRBJ2-1, with D maybe TRBD2 (6 bases). The germline gives CDR1 SGHRS, CDR2 YFSETQ. The CDR3 has 10 amino acids. CDR3 region: CASRQGTLVF. The CDR3 DNA reads TGCGCCAGCAGGCAAGGGACTCTGGTCTTC.

The V call is TRBV27, the J call TRBJ1-1, with D possibly matching TRBD1 (5 bases). Germline V gene lookup returns CDR1 MNHEY and CDR2 SMNVEV (reference sequence). This CDR3 is 14 amino acids long. The germline V and J ends were trimmed by 6 bases and 0 bases, with 11 bases remaining between them. Written as DNA, the CDR3 is TGTGCCAGCAGGAAACAGGTGGTGAACACTGAAGCTTTCTTT. Translating gives CASRKQVVNTEAFF.

V is TRBV19 and J is TRBJ1-5, with a tentative D call TRBD1 (5 bases). This CDR3 region has 14 residues. V gave up 4 bases and J gave up 7 bases, with 14 bases separating them. The V gene's germline CDR1 is LNHDA and CDR2 SQIVND (reference sequence). CDR3 nucleotides: TGTGCCAGTAGTAGGGGGGAGGGTTCGCAGCCCCAGCATTTT. This gives the protein CASSRGEGSQPQHF.

The V gene is TRBV3-1 (or the pseudogene TRBV3-2), the J gene TRBJ2-3, with D possibly being TRBD1 (5 bases). This CDR3 contains 13 residues. The ends were cut back, 2 bases at V and 4 bases at J, with 7 bases in the middle. Germline CDR1 is LGHDT and CDR2 is YNNKEL (reference sequence). The DNA of the CDR3 is TGTGCCAGCAGCCAACTAGGGGCAGATACGCAGTATTTT. It specifies CASSQLGADTQYF.

CDR3: CASSQEGGGGKTQYF. The CDR3 nucleotides are TGTGCCAGCAGCCAAGAGGGCGGGGGCGGTAAGACCCAGTACTTC. This chain joins TRBV3-1 (or the pseudogene TRBV3-2) and TRBJ2-5; possible D gene TRBD2, 7 bases. CDR3 size: 15 residues. CDR1 and CDR2 from the germline V gene are LGHDT and YNNKEL (reference sequence). V lost 0 bases to trimming and J lost 6 bases, with 14 bases between them.

The V gene is TRBV19, the J gene TRBJ1-2, with D tentatively TRBD1 (6 bases). V was cut by 4 bases and J by 5 bases, with 20 bases left in between. Germline CDR1 and CDR2: LNHDA and SQIVND (reference sequence). The CDR3 sequence is 16 residues long. The CDR3 DNA sequence: TGTGCCAGTAGTAGACGACAGGAACCATTTTGGTATGGCTACACCTTC. This sequence encodes CASSRRQEPFWYGYTF.

The chain is built from TRBV4-2 and TRBJ2-1; the match to TRBD1 covers 9 bases. The germline V gene has CDR1 LGHNA and CDR2 YNFKEQ. The CDR3 consists of 15 residues. J lost 8 bases, V lost 4 bases, and 9 bases had no gene match. DNA for the CDR3: TGTGCCAGCAGCCCGGGGAAGGACAGGGGACATGAGCAGTTCTTC. Translating it yields CASSPGKDRGHEQFF.

CDR3 amino acids: CAISDSNTGVNGYTF. The CDR3 DNA sequence: TGTGCCATCAGTGACAGTAATACAGGGGTAAATGGCTACACCTTC. The chain links TRBV10-3 to TRBJ1-2; 7 bases align to TRBD1. The CDR3 is 15 amino acids. Per the germline V gene, CDR1 is ENHRY and CDR2 is SYGVKD. With V trimmed by 3 bases and J by 6 bases, 10 bases remained unmatched.

V and J are TRBV2 and TRBJ1-4, with D unresolved. The CDR3 is 14 residues long. V was cut by 5 bases and J by 0 bases, with 7 bases left in between. Germline-derived CDR1 and CDR2 are SNHLY and FYNNEI. DNA of the CDR3: TGTGCCAGCAGTCCCAGAACAACTAATGAAAAACTGTTTTTT. Encoded protein: CASSPRTTNEKLFF.

Here the CDR3 DNA reads TGTGCCAGCTCAACCGGGACTAGCGGCAACAATGAGCAGTTCTTC. This gives the protein CASSTGTSGNNEQFF. V and J are TRBV18 and TRBJ2-1; 11 nucleotides agree with TRBD2. Germline CDR1 reads KGHSH; CDR2 reads LQKENI. Losses at the gene ends were 5 bases for V and 5 bases for J; bases not matched to a gene: 5. This CDR3 is 15 amino acids long.

The chain has TRBV5-1 and TRBJ2-3; D remains unclear. Germline V lookup: CDR1 SGHRS, CDR2 YFSETQ. V was clipped by 5 bases and J by 0 bases, with 10 bases between them. There are 14 residues in the CDR3. As DNA, the CDR3 is TGCGCCAGCAGAACTTTATCTAGCACAGATACGCAGTATTTT. Protein sequence: CASRTLSSTDTQYF.

Here the CDR3 DNA reads TGTGCCAGCAGCCGATGGGAGGGCACTGAAGCTTTCTTT. It is translated as CASSRWEGTEAFF. This sequence joins TRBV3-1 (or the pseudogene TRBV3-2) and TRBJ1-1; no clear D. With 4 bases removed from V and 4 bases from J, the gap between germline ends came to 10 bases. The CDR3 has 13 residues. CDR1 LGHDT and CDR2 YNNKEL come from the germline V gene (reference sequence).

The chain carries TRBV9 and TRBJ2-1; 9 bases line up with TRBD2. The CDR3 totals 15 residues. Trimming at V came to 3 bases and at J to 8 bases, leaving 9 bases not matched to a gene. Germline CDR1 and CDR2: SGDLS and YYNGEE. The CDR3 reads CASSGKRGVGYEQFF. CDR3 nucleotides: TGTGCCAGCAGCGGAAAGCGGGGGGTAGGCTATGAGCAGTTCTTC.

The chain uses TRBV28 and TRBJ2-7; D remains unclear. The V gene lost 7 bases and the J gene lost 1 base, with 20 bases spanning the gap. Germline CDR1 is MDHEN and CDR2 is SYDVKM. The CDR3 consists of 16 residues. CDR3 region: CASNPLAVSVSYEQYF. DNA of the CDR3: TGTGCCAGCAACCCCCTGGCGGTCAGCGTTTCCTACGAGCAGTACTTC.

V is TRBV4-2 and J is TRBJ2-3; TRBD2 matches at 8 bases. Trimming at V came to 0 bases and at J to 2 bases, leaving 4 bases not matched to a gene. Germline V gene sequence: CDR1 LGHNA, CDR2 YNFKEQ. This CDR3 contains 16 residues. The CDR3 spells CASSQDSGVVTDTQYF. CDR3 nucleotides: TGTGCCAGCAGCCAAGATAGCGGGGTAGTCACAGATACGCAGTATTTT.

V gene TRBV6-1 combines with J gene TRBJ2-7; possible D gene TRBD2, 5 bases. This CDR3 is 13 amino acids long. The V and J ends lost 2 bases and 7 bases respectively, with 12 bases between them. CDR1 is MNHNS, CDR2 SASEGT, per germline. CDR3 in amino acids: CASSEYGGWEQYF. In DNA, the CDR3 is TGTGCCAGCAGTGAATACGGCGGGTGGGAGCAGTACTTC.

This chain connects TRBV19 to TRBJ1-2, with 10 nucleotides matching TRBD1. Germline CDR1 LNHDA, CDR2 SQIVND (reference sequence). V lost 3 bases and J lost 5; bases outside the gene matches: 6. The CDR3 runs to 15 residues. The CDR3 loop reads CASSILGQGGYGYTF. As DNA, the CDR3 is TGTGCCAGTAGTATTCTTGGACAGGGGGGGTATGGCTACACCTTC. Full variable domain (remainder filled in from reference TRBV19 and TRBJ1-2): DGGITQSPKYLFRKEGQNVTLSCEQNLNHDAMYWYRQDPGQGLRLIYYSQIVNDFQKGDIAEGYSVSREKKESFPLTVTSAQKNPTAFYLCASSILGQGGYGYTFGSGTRLTVV.

This sequence joins TRBV7-2 and TRBJ2-3; D unclear. CDR3 length: 15 residues. Germline CDR1 SGHTA, CDR2 FQGNSA. Trimming pared 2 bases from V and 4 bases from J, leaving 13 bases between. CDR3 coding DNA: TGTGCCAGCAGCTTATTGGCTAGATGGGCAGATACGCAGTATTTT. Amino acid sequence: CASSLLARWADTQYF.

The rearrangement uses TRBV2 and TRBJ2-7, with D perhaps matching TRBD1 (6 bases). Trimming took off 8 bases at V and 5 bases at J, with 13 bases between the two ends. The CDR3 has 12 residues. Germline-derived CDR1 and CDR2 are SNHLY and FYNNEI. CDR3 sequence reads: CASVQGSHEQYF. CDR3 sequence (DNA): TGTGCCAGCGTTCAGGGGTCCCACGAGCAGTACTTC. Together with reference TRBV2 and TRBJ2-7, the CDR3 gives the full variable domain: EPEVTQTPSHQVTQMGQEVILRCVPISNHLYFYWYRQILGQKVEFLVSFYNNEISEKSEIFDDQFSVERPDGSNFTLKIRSTKLEDSAMYFCASVQGSHEQYFGPGTRLTVT.

The gene calls are TRBV10-3 and TRBJ2-1, with D hard to call. Per germline, CDR1 ENHRY and CDR2 SYGVKD. Trimming left V 3 bases short and J 8 bases short, with 14 bases between. This CDR3 is 14 amino acids long. The CDR3 spells CAISDGSERDEQFF. The CDR3 DNA reads as TGTGCCATCAGTGACGGTTCGGAACGGGATGAGCAGTTCTTC.

As DNA, the CDR3 is TGCGCCAGCAGCTTGCCTGGATCAGGGGCTACTAATGAAAAACTGTTTTTT. Translating it yields CASSLPGSGATNEKLFF. The chain carries TRBV5-1 and TRBJ1-4; D may be TRBD1 (6 bases). This CDR3 is built from 17 residues. V shed 1 base and J shed 2 bases, with 15 bases lying between them. The germline CDR1 and CDR2 sequences are SGHRS and YFSETQ. Complete variable domain (other parts from reference TRBV5-1 and TRBJ1-4): KAGVTQTPRYLIKTRGQQVTLSCSPISGHRSVSWYQQTPGQGLQFLFEYFSETQRNKGNFPGRFSGRQFSNSRSEMNVSTLELGDSALYLCASSLPGSGATNEKLFFGSGTQLSVL.

The rearrangement links TRBV2 to TRBJ1-1; D gene unclear. The CDR3 totals 14 residues. Trimming left V 6 bases short and J 4 bases short, with 15 bases between. Looked up from germline, CDR1 is SNHLY and CDR2 is FYNNEI. CDR3 sequence reads: CASSSGYGVTEAFF. CDR3 DNA: TGTGCCAGCAGCTCGGGGTACGGGGTCACTGAAGCTTTCTTT.

The rearrangement links TRBV28 to TRBJ2-1, with D possibly matching TRBD1 (6 bases). The CDR3 is 16 residues long. Trimming pared 3 bases from V and 5 bases from J, leaving 17 bases between. Germline V gives CDR1 MDHEN, CDR2 SYDVKM. The CDR3 DNA reads as TGTGCCAGCAGTTTCTACCGCAGGGGTCCGAACAATGAGCAGTTCTTC. This sequence encodes CASSFYRRGPNNEQFF.

The genes are TRBV5-1 and TRBJ1-3; 9 nucleotides line up with TRBD1. Trimming took 4 bases from V and 0 from J; bases not matched to a gene: 5. Germline CDR1 reads SGHRS; CDR2 reads YFSETQ. The CDR3 is 16 residues long. CDR3 amino acids: CASSPGTGSSGNTIYF. DNA for the CDR3: TGCGCCAGCAGCCCCGGGACAGGGTCCTCTGGAAACACCATATATTTT.

This clone was seen only once. V and J are TRBV7-2 and TRBJ1-2, with a tentative D call TRBD1 (6 bases). This CDR3 contains 16 residues. CDR1 and CDR2 (germline): SGHTA, FQGNSA. V was trimmed by 1 base and J by 4 bases, leaving 16 bases between them. CDR3 sequence: CASSLEGTSLSYGYTF. The CDR3 nucleotides read TGTGCCAGCAGCTTAGAGGGGACATCTTTGAGCTATGGCTACACCTTC.